This T cell receptor beta chain comes out of a study of blood T cell repertoires in COVID-19. This CDR3 has 15 residues. Per the germline V gene, CDR1 is LNHDA and CDR2 is SQIVND (reference sequence). V shed 9 bases, J shed 0 bases, and the junction held 8 bases outside the gene matches. Cohort assignment relied on participant-reported clinical history. The study counted Cohort 3 donors as recovered given two negative PCRs, clearance, or symptom resolution. The data were produced by immunoSEQ multiplex PCR, yet TCRdb's version contains in-frame clones alone and is incomplete. Of a few hundred thousand clones in the sample, approximately 85% were seen once.

This sequence was found in a woman aged 45 to 65 who had recovered from COVID-19. The chain joins TRBV19 to TRBJ1-5; 7 nucleotides align to TRBD1. Sequenced: PBMCs or T cells enriched from blood (not recorded which). CDR3 coding DNA: TGTGCCAGCCAGGACAGGCCAAATAGCAATCAGCCCCAGCATTTT. Translation gives CASQDRPNSNQPQHF. Complete variable domain (other parts from reference TRBV19 and TRBJ1-5): DGGITQSPKYLFRKEGQNVTLSCEQNLNHDAMYWYRQDPGQGLRLIYYSQIVNDFQKGDIAEGYSVSREKKESFPLTVTSAQKNPTAFYLCASQDRPNSNQPQHFGDGTRLSIL.